The 32 T cell receptor beta chains below come from one sample, sequenced in a study of cytomegalovirus exposure and HLA in healthy donors (dated by TCRdb to 2015 to 2018). Library preparation was by the immunoSEQ multiplex PCR assay. A mixture of 60 forward primers for TCR Vbeta segments and 13 reverse primers for TCR Jbeta segments was used in the multiplex PCR. TCRdb mirrors the immuneACCESS table, restricted to in-frame sequences. Some clones are absent from its copies; in checked studies, under half trace to an unresolved V gene, and the reason for the others is unknown. The sample records fewer than 130,000 clones, roughly 80% of which are singletons. The biggest ten clones account for approximately 5.3% of the sample. The sequenced sample was PBMCs. The source of these receptors is a female donor in good health and CMV-seropositive.

This clone was seen only a few times. The V and J genes are TRBV7-2 and TRBJ1-1; D is perhaps TRBD1 (6 bases). The CDR3 extends over 13 amino acids. In germline, CDR1 is SGHTA, CDR2 FQGNSA. Trimming took 2 bases from V and 4 from J, leaving 8 bases between them. The CDR3 region is CASSLQGRTEAFF. The CDR3 bases are TGTGCCAGCAGCTTACAGGGGCGCACTGAAGCTTTCTTT.

V is TRBV30 and J is TRBJ1-2; 11 bases agree with TRBD1. Germline V CDR1 and CDR2: GTSNPN, SVGIG (reference sequence). The J segment lost 5 bases and the V segment lost 8 bases, leaving 7 bases of the junction unmatched. This CDR3 spans 13 amino acids. CDR3 in amino acids: CAGGQGEPYGYTF. CDR3 DNA: TGTGCCGGGGGACAGGGGGAGCCTTATGGCTACACCTTC.

V usage is TRBV11-3 and J usage is TRBJ2-1; TRBD1 might be the D (7 bases). The CDR3 spans 16 residues. The germline V gene has CDR1 SGHNT and CDR2 YENEEA. V lost 2 bases and J lost 3, with 14 bases in between. This CDR3 reads CASSLRGTANYNEQFF. Written as DNA, the CDR3 is TGTGCCAGCAGCTTACGCGGGACAGCAAACTACAATGAGCAGTTCTTC. Complete variable domain (other parts from reference TRBV11-3 and TRBJ2-1): EAGVVQSPRYKIIEKKQPVAFWCNPISGHNTLYWYLQNLGQGPELLIRYENEEAVDDSQLPKDRFSAERLKGVDSTLKIQPAELGDSAVYLCASSLRGTANYNEQFFGPGTRLTVL.

This clone was picked up a small number of times. This chain joins TRBV2 and TRBJ1-6; 9 nucleotides agree with TRBD1. The CDR3 length is 14 residues. Looked up from germline, CDR1 is SNHLY and CDR2 is FYNNEI. The V gene end was trimmed by 5 bases and the J gene end by 7 bases; junction bases not matched to a gene: 3. CDR3 region: CASSLDRGNSPLHF. The CDR3 coding sequence is TGTGCCAGCAGTTTGGACAGGGGCAATTCACCCCTCCACTTT.

This clone has a single count. The chain links TRBV5-1 to TRBJ2-1, with a weak D call TRBD1 (5 bases). Germline V gene data show CDR1 as SGHRS and CDR2 as YFSETQ. V was shortened by 3 bases and J by 9 bases, with 10 bases between the two germline ends. The length of the CDR3 is 12 residues. The CDR3 coding sequence is TGCGCCAGCAGCTACTCAGGGCCTGAGCAGTTCTTC. Amino acids: CASSYSGPEQFF.

This chain connects TRBV11-2 to TRBJ2-1, with 9 bases lining up with TRBD1. The CDR3 totals 15 residues. The germline CDR1 and CDR2 sequences are SGHAT and FQNNGV. V lost 4 bases, J lost 8 bases, and 9 bases stayed unmatched. The CDR3: CASSSEDRGGYEQFF. CDR3 coding DNA: TGTGCCAGCAGCTCAGAGGACAGGGGAGGATATGAGCAGTTCTTC.

CDR3 DNA: TGTGCCAGTGGGACAGGATATGCGGAGGGCTACACCTTC. Protein: CASGTGYAEGYTF. The gene calls are TRBV19 and TRBJ1-2; TRBD1 aligns across 8 bases. There are 13 residues in the CDR3. V was clipped by 8 bases and J by 8 bases; unmatched bases: 10. CDR1 LNHDA and CDR2 SQIVND come from the germline V gene (reference sequence).

The chain joins TRBV18 to TRBJ2-1; 8 bases align to TRBD2. The CDR3 consists of 15 residues. J was trimmed by 0 bases and V by 6 bases; bases with no gene match: 4. Germline lookup yields CDR1 KGHSH and CDR2 LQKENI. CDR3 DNA sequence: TGTGCCAGCTCCCCCAGCGGGAGCTCCTACAATGAGCAGTTCTTC. This sequence encodes CASSPSGSSYNEQFF.

The rearrangement joins TRBV4-2 to TRBJ2-1, with 7 positions matching TRBD2. The CDR3 has 16 residues. Germline V CDR1 and CDR2: LGHNA, YNFKEQ. Losses at the gene ends were 2 bases for V and 9 bases for J; bases not matched to a gene: 13. The CDR3 region has the DNA TGTGCCAGCAGCCAAAGTAGGATTACCCGCGGGGGTGAGCAGTTCTTC. Translated: CASSQSRITRGGEQFF.

The rearrangement joins TRBV6-1 to TRBJ1-2, with TRBD1 identical over 9 bases. The CDR3 runs to 15 residues. Trimming cost V 4 bases and J 6 bases; bases outside gene matches: 9. Looked up from germline, CDR1 is MNHNS and CDR2 is SASEGT. CDR3 in amino acids: CASSVPGQGRNGYTF. The CDR3 region has the DNA TGTGCCAGCAGTGTGCCGGGACAGGGAAGAAATGGCTACACCTTC.

The chain joins TRBV29-1 to TRBJ2-3; TRBD2 aligns across 13 bases. Germline V gene lookup returns CDR1 SQVTM and CDR2 ANQGSEA. This CDR3 spans 17 amino acids. Trimming at V came to 7 bases and at J to 2 bases, leaving 12 bases not matched to a gene. The CDR3 protein is CSAVRTSGSGATDTQYF. The CDR3 DNA reads as TGCAGCGCCGTGCGGACTAGCGGGAGTGGGGCCACAGATACGCAGTATTTT.

V gene TRBV7-8 combines with J gene TRBJ1-3; no reliable D call. The germline V gene encodes CDR1 SGHVS and CDR2 FQNEAQ. This CDR3 has 15 residues. V was trimmed by 5 bases and J by 0 bases, leaving 11 bases between them. Written as DNA, the CDR3 is TGTGCCAGCAGCCTATACCCCCGCTCTGGAAACACCATATATTTT. This sequence encodes CASSLYPRSGNTIYF.

V usage is TRBV7-2 and J usage is TRBJ1-5; D gene ambiguous. This CDR3 comprises 16 residues. Germline CDR1 SGHTA, CDR2 FQGNSA. V lost 0 bases and J 0 bases, leaving 9 bases between the germline ends. CDR3 in amino acids: CASSLASRNSNQPQHF. In DNA form, the CDR3 reads TGTGCCAGCAGCTTAGCGAGCAGGAATAGCAATCAGCCCCAGCATTTT.

This chain joins TRBV19 and TRBJ2-1; 14 bases agree with TRBD2. J lost 3 bases, V lost 4 bases, and 8 bases had no gene match. Germline assignment: CDR1 LNHDA and CDR2 SQIVND (reference sequence). The CDR3 totals 18 residues. CDR3 nucleotides: TGTGCCAGTAGTAAGGGGACTAGCGGGAGTTTAGGCTACAATGAGCAGTTCTTC. Translated, it gives CASSKGTSGSLGYNEQFF.

The chain uses TRBV7-6 and TRBJ1-4; TRBD1 matches at 9 bases. Germline lookup yields CDR1 SGHVS and CDR2 FNYEAQ. This CDR3 contains 15 residues. The trim removed 6 bases at V and 8 bases at J, leaving 10 bases unmatched. The CDR3 here is CASSIEGQGGEKLFF. CDR3 sequence (DNA): TGTGCCAGCAGTATAGAGGGACAGGGAGGGGAAAAACTGTTTTTT.

The chain uses TRBV30 and TRBJ2-3; 7 bases match TRBD2. J lost 0 bases, V lost 0 bases, and 12 bases had no gene match. The CDR3 totals 18 residues. Germline CDR1 reads GTSNPN; CDR2 reads SVGIG (reference sequence). CDR3 sequence reads: CAWSVQEGGRPSTDTQYF. DNA for the CDR3: TGTGCCTGGAGTGTACAGGAGGGAGGGCGCCCTAGCACAGATACGCAGTATTTT.

This chain uses TRBV7-8 with TRBJ2-5; D is possibly TRBD2 (5 bases). The CDR3 covers 12 residues. Germline lookup yields CDR1 SGHVS and CDR2 FQNEAQ. Trimming cost V 5 bases and J 5 bases, with 9 bases left between them. The CDR3 spells CASSRGWETQYF. The DNA for the CDR3 is TGTGCCAGCAGCCGAGGGTGGGAGACCCAGTACTTC.

The chain combines TRBV19 with TRBJ2-4, with 8 bases matching TRBD1. V gave up 6 bases and J gave up 6 bases; unmatched junction bases: 7. The CDR3 has 14 amino acids. The germline gives CDR1 LNHDA, CDR2 SQIVND (reference sequence). CDR3 DNA sequence: TGTGCCAGTAGCGCACCGGGACAGGTAAACATTCAGTACTTC. Translation gives CASSAPGQVNIQYF. Using reference TRBV19 and TRBJ2-4 for the parts outside the CDR3, the full variable domain is DGGITQSPKYLFRKEGQNVTLSCEQNLNHDAMYWYRQDPGQGLRLIYYSQIVNDFQKGDIAEGYSVSREKKESFPLTVTSAQKNPTAFYLCASSAPGQVNIQYFGAGTRLSVL.

V gene TRBV19 combines with J gene TRBJ2-5; 7 nucleotides match TRBD1. The germline V gene has CDR1 LNHDA and CDR2 SQIVND (reference sequence). J lost 0 bases, V lost 0 bases, and 7 bases had no gene match. The length of the CDR3 is 17 residues. The DNA for the CDR3 is TGTGCCAGTAGTATAGATTTTAGGGGACAGTACCAAGAGACCCAGTACTTC. Protein sequence: CASSIDFRGQYQETQYF.

This chain connects TRBV28 to TRBJ2-7; D is perhaps TRBD2 (5 bases). Trimming took 6 bases from V and 6 from J, leaving 9 bases between them. This CDR3 has 11 residues. Germline V gene lookup returns CDR1 MDHEN and CDR2 SYDVKM. The CDR3 region is CASSGNSEQYF. The CDR3 bases are TGTGCCAGCAGCGGGAACTCCGAGCAGTACTTC.

The chain carries TRBV7-9 and TRBJ2-2; D is unresolved. CDR1 SEHNR and CDR2 FQNEAQ come from the germline V gene (reference sequence). The CDR3 runs to 12 residues. Trimming took 8 bases from V and 1 from J, leaving 5 bases between them. This CDR3 reads CASPENTGELFF. The CDR3, as DNA: TGTGCCAGCCCAGAGAACACCGGGGAGCTGTTTTTT.

V and J are TRBV18 and TRBJ2-7; 10 bases agree with TRBD1. Germline V lookup: CDR1 KGHSH, CDR2 LQKENI. This CDR3 is built from 15 residues. V was pared by 4 bases and J by 2 bases, with 5 bases of the junction left unmatched. The CDR3, as DNA: TGTGCCAGCTCACAACCGGGACAGGGGACCTACGAGCAGTACTTC. Its protein is CASSQPGQGTYEQYF.

The chain combines TRBV4-2 with TRBJ1-2; TRBD1 matches at 8 bases. Per the germline V gene, CDR1 is LGHNA and CDR2 is YNFKEQ. The V gene end was trimmed by 0 bases and the J gene end by 8 bases; junction bases not matched to a gene: 20. This CDR3 comprises 19 residues. CDR3 bases: TGTGCCAGCAGCCAAGATCCAGGAACCCCGGGTCAGGGGGCCCGAGGCTACACCTTC. Translation gives CASSQDPGTPGQGARGYTF.

This sequence joins TRBV27 and TRBJ2-1; D remains ambiguous. Germline V lookup: CDR1 MNHEY, CDR2 SMNVEV (reference sequence). Trimming took off 3 bases at V and 9 bases at J, with 18 bases between the two ends. This CDR3 has 15 residues. The CDR3 bases are TGTGCCAGCAGTTTCGCACCCGTTCCGGTTAGTGAGCAGTTCTTC. It is translated as CASSFAPVPVSEQFF.

This clone was observed a handful of times. The V gene is TRBV7-9, the J gene TRBJ1-2, with a weak D call TRBD1 (6 bases). Trimming took off 5 bases at V and 8 bases at J, with 15 bases between the two ends. From germline, CDR1 is SEHNR and CDR2 FQNEAQ (reference sequence). The CDR3 is 13 residues long. This CDR3 is CASSELKGVGYTF. The CDR3 DNA reads as TGTGCCAGCAGCGAACTAAAGGGGGTCGGCTACACCTTC.

CDR3 region: CASSSGGPYEQYF. CDR3 sequence (DNA): TGCGCCAGCAGCTCCGGGGGTCCCTACGAGCAGTACTTC. V is TRBV5-1 and J is TRBJ2-7, with a tentative D call TRBD2 (6 bases). V was pared by 3 bases and J by 2 bases, with 9 bases between. There are 13 residues in the CDR3. The germline V gene has CDR1 SGHRS and CDR2 YFSETQ.

The chain carries TRBV7-8 and TRBJ2-5; a possible D gene is TRBD1 (7 bases). V was shortened by 3 bases and J by 5 bases, with 16 bases between the two germline ends. There are 15 residues in the CDR3. Germline values: CDR1 SGHVS, CDR2 FQNEAQ. The CDR3 protein is CASSFQGGTFETQYF. The CDR3 DNA sequence: TGTGCCAGCAGCTTTCAGGGGGGTACGTTTGAGACCCAGTACTTC. Combining the CDR3 with reference TRBV7-8 and TRBJ2-5 gives the whole variable domain GAGVSQSPRYKVAKRGQDVALRCDPISGHVSLFWYQQALGQGPEFLTYFQNEAQLDKSGLPSDRFFAERPEGSVSTLKIQRTQQEDSAVYLCASSFQGGTFETQYFGPGTRLLVL.

The V call is TRBV29-1, the J call TRBJ2-7, with D perhaps matching TRBD2 (5 bases). This CDR3 spans 14 amino acids. The ends were cut back, 4 bases at V and 2 bases at J, with 15 bases in the middle. Germline lookup yields CDR1 SQVTM and CDR2 ANQGSEA. CDR3 region: CSVGPGGPPYEQYF. CDR3 bases: TGCAGCGTTGGACCCGGAGGACCCCCCTACGAGCAGTACTTC.

The chain joins TRBV1 to TRBJ2-3; whether TRBD2, the table's D call, matches the DNA was not checked. TRBV1 constitutes a pseudogene. This CDR3 region has 17 residues. CDR3 nucleotides: TGCACCAGCAGCCCTCTTCGGGAGCGGAGGTACACAGATACGCAGTATTTT. Translation gives CTSSPLRERRYTDTQYF.

In DNA, the CDR3 is TGTGCCAGCAGCTTGGGGCCAGCGGGGGTGTACGAGCAGTACTTC. This gives the protein CASSLGPAGVYEQYF. V and J are TRBV5-5 and TRBJ2-7, with 8 bases fitting TRBD2. CDR1 is SGHKS and CDR2 is YYEKEE in the germline V gene (reference sequence). The CDR3 runs 15 residues. The V segment lost 0 bases and the J segment 4 bases; nucleotides outside the gene matches: 6.

This clone was seen a few times. The rearrangement uses TRBV6-1 and TRBJ1-2, with D perhaps matching TRBD1 (5 bases). The germline CDR1 and CDR2 sequences are MNHNS and SASEGT. Trimming pared 7 bases from V and 7 bases from J, leaving 19 bases between. CDR3 length equals 14 residues. The CDR3 DNA sequence: TGTGCCAGCAAGAGAACAGGAGATCTCTCTGGCTACACCTTC. Its protein product is CASKRTGDLSGYTF.

This sequence joins TRBV5-1 and TRBJ2-1, with a tentative D call TRBD1 (5 bases). CDR1 SGHRS and CDR2 YFSETQ come from the germline V gene. This CDR3 contains 17 residues. V lost 2 bases and J lost 0, with 15 bases in between. CDR3 loop: CASSFSTRRGSYNEQFF. The CDR3 DNA is TGCGCCAGCAGCTTTAGTACCCGTAGGGGCTCCTACAATGAGCAGTTCTTC.